The rows below give T cell receptor beta chains drawn from one sample of a study of long-term antiretroviral therapy in people with HIV. Clones were sequenced by immunoSEQ multiplex PCR, and TCRdb holds only the in-frame ones, with some missing. The repertoire has roughly 15,000 clones, around nine tenths of them found once; the top ten carry over 12%. Sequencing was performed on unsorted PBMCs, taken 2.3 to 2.4 years before starting antiretroviral therapy. The receptors were gathered from a young woman with HIV. Each CDR3 is given with its conserved first and last residue. Fields, in order: J gene, V gene, CDR3 protein.

>TRBJ2-7|TRBV7-8
CASSLGQGPSYEQYF
>TRBJ2-7|TRBV13
CASGQGAFVEQYF
>TRBJ1-2|TRBV5-8
CASGSPRLNYGYTF
>TRBJ2-7|TRBV6-5
CASSPLESGLYEQYF
>TRBJ2-3|TRBV6-1
CASSEARLAGGLTDTQYF
>TRBJ1-6|TRBV6-5
CASSYSSFTGRSPLHF
>TRBJ2-2|TRBV2
CASIGGFANTGELFF
>TRBJ2-7|TRBV7-9
CASSARGQGVYEQYF
>TRBJ1-6|TRBV7-5
CARSLGQGFFHYNSPLHF
>TRBJ1-3|TRBV18
CASSPSWESGNTIYF
>TRBJ1-1|TRBV14
CASSQEKGDSGGYTEAFF
>TRBJ2-7|TRBV19
CASSIQQSPYEQYF
>TRBJ1-4|TRBV10-1
CASSEAQGGKLFF
>TRBJ1-1|TRBV4-2
CASSQDPGQGGTEAFF
>TRBJ2-5|TRBV4-1
CASSQVGLAGGTGETQYF
>TRBJ2-3|TRBV18
CASSPQTSGGTDTQYF
>TRBJ2-3|TRBV10-1
CASSILAGLTDTQYF
>TRBJ2-7|TRBV11-2
CASTNPMGSSYEQYF
>TRBJ2-7|TRBV6-6
CASSPSYGYEQYF
>TRBJ2-1|TRBV19
CAGGLAGKQFF
>TRBJ1-6|TRBV18
CASSIGREFSPLHF
>TRBJ2-5|TRBV18
CASSPPLAGGRETQYF
>TRBJ1-2|TRBV5-4
CASSLGYGYTF
>TRBJ1-2|TRBV5-1
CASSQPDREGFRDGYTF
>TRBJ2-5|TRBV18
CASSPSSGTGGQETQYF
>TRBJ1-2|TRBV6-1
CASSEGTVYGYTF
>TRBJ2-5|TRBV5-4
CASSHKDYRETQYF
>TRBJ2-1|TRBV7-8
CASSQGTGPRSYNEQFF
>TRBJ2-3|TRBV4-2
CASSQDGGRTDTQYF
>TRBJ1-2|TRBV4-3
CASSHSSGINYGYTF
>TRBJ1-1|TRBV6-5
CASSEGRHTEAFF
>TRBJ2-7|TRBV5-1
CASSDPTENYEQYF
>TRBJ1-2|TRBV5-6
CASSPGLVYGYTF
>TRBJ2-1|TRBV9
CASSVESGTGLNEQFF
>TRBJ1-1|TRBV18
CASSPPEKLNTEAFF
>TRBJ2-1|TRBV7-2
CASSPRQSSYNEQFF
>TRBJ1-4|TRBV6-4
CASSLNGDNNEKLFF
>TRBJ1-1|TRBV19
CASSDRLTNTEAFF
>TRBJ1-2|TRBV30
CAWRPTGANYGYTF
>TRBJ2-7|TRBV5-1
CASSGNRASYEQYF
>TRBJ2-5|TRBV10-3
CAISPGLAGGIQETQYF
>TRBJ1-6|TRBV6-6
CASTPLSSPLHF
>TRBJ2-2|TRBV7-9
CASSLAPTSGAGELFF
>TRBJ2-2|TRBV5-1
CASSLTAGISTGELFF
>TRBJ2-1|TRBV6-6
CASSYSSQGAGNEQFF
>TRBJ2-1|TRBV12-5
CASGSPGGGQLIRSYNEQFF
>TRBJ2-3|TRBV30
CAWSAGTGNTDTQYF
>TRBJ2-3|TRBV4-3
CASSQDLLRGAGTDTQYF
>TRBJ1-5|TRBV7-2
CASSLRGGGGQPQHF
>TRBJ1-4|TRBV10-3
CAIGLSGFGTNEKLFF
>TRBJ1-3|TRBV19
CASSITGASGNTIYF
>TRBJ1-1|TRBV7-2
CASSWDRKNTEAFF
>TRBJ2-5|TRBV27
CASSSGLARTGTQYF